The clone carrying this TCR beta chain appeared a single time. The primer mix had 60 Vbeta and 13 Jbeta primers. Using immunoSEQ multiplex PCR, the repertoire was profiled, and TCRdb retains in-frame clones only, with some absent. This sample carries over 150,000 clones, roughly two thirds of them seen once, and the ten largest clones take 4.5%. This record comes from a study of cytomegalovirus exposure and HLA in healthy donors. About the study: A data release that came early held approximately 92 million unique TCRs from HLA-typed donors.

Trimming at V came to 4 bases and at J to 13 bases, leaving 14 bases not matched to a gene. CDR3 length equals 14 residues. Per germline, CDR1 MNHEY and CDR2 SMNVEV (reference sequence). Sample: PBMCs. This TCR was sampled from a woman under 30 in good health and CMV-seropositive. The chain has TRBV27 and TRBJ1-2; 8 nucleotides agree with TRBD1. CDR3 sequence reads: CASSYGGTGIAVTF. CDR3 sequence (DNA): TGTGCCAGCAGTTACGGAGGGACAGGAATCGCGGTCACCTTC.